The 7 T cell receptor beta chains below all came from one sample that was sequenced in a study of low-dose radiotherapy and immunotherapy resistance in tumors. Primers targeting TRAV and TRBV primed first-strand cDNA, covering alpha and beta chains. TCRs underwent about 20 PCR cycles of amplification with a constant-region primer and V-primer adapter. TCRdb fed the reads into MiXCR, producing one record per CDR3 protein. The top ten clones hold approximately 2.8% of a sample with 70,000 to 95,000 distinct CDR3 sequences, around 17% of them seen once. Specified time point: before trial treatment. The material was PBMCs, obtained before treatment. These receptors all stem from a male donor with prostate cancer.

This rearrangement joins TRBV5-1 to TRBJ2-3; TRBD2 matches 8 bases. Germline V CDR1 and CDR2: SGHRS, YFSETQ. The J segment lost 1 base and the V segment lost 4 bases, leaving 2 bases of the junction unmatched. CDR3 length: 14 amino acids. The chain's CDR3 is CASSSGGRTDTQYF. The CDR3 nucleotides are TGCGCCAGCAGCAGCGGGGGACGCACAGATACGCAGTATTTT.

This clonotype occurred many times. The rearrangement uses TRBV7-3 and TRBJ1-2; tentative D call: TRBD1 (6 bases). From germline, CDR1 is SGHTA and CDR2 FQGTGA. V gave up 5 bases and J gave up 0 bases, with 7 bases separating them. The CDR3 totals 13 residues. This chain's CDR3 is CASSQGPNYGYTF. The CDR3 DNA reads TGTGCCAGCAGCCAGGGGCCTAACTATGGCTACACCTTC. Full variable domain (remainder filled in from reference TRBV7-3 and TRBJ1-2): GAGVSQTPSNKVTEKGKYVELRCDPISGHTALYWYRQSLGQGPEFLIYFQGTGAADDSGLPNDRFFAVRPEGSVSTLKIQRTERGDSAVYLCASSQGPNYGYTFGSGTRLTVV.

This clonotype came up many times. The V gene is TRBV20-1, the J gene TRBJ2-1, with D possibly being TRBD1 or TRBD2 (6 bases each). CDR3 length: 14 amino acids. V was clipped by 4 bases and J by 6 bases, with 16 bases between them. The germline V gene has CDR1 DFQATT and CDR2 SNEGSKA (reference sequence). The CDR3 DNA sequence: TGCAGTGCTAAAGGGGGGCGCGGTTTCAATGAGCAGTTCTTC. Its protein is CSAKGGRGFNEQFF.

This clonotype was seen many times. The chain combines TRBV6-5 with TRBJ2-2; TRBD2 might be the D (5 bases). The CDR3 is 14 residues long. CDR1 is MNHEY, CDR2 SVGAGI, per germline. The germline V and J ends were trimmed by 5 bases and 7 bases, with 14 bases remaining between them. For the CDR3, the DNA is TGTGCCAGCAGTCTCTCGATTCGGGGCGGGGAGCTGTTTTTT. Its protein product is CASSLSIRGGELFF.

With regard to this clonotype: A far larger clone is one nucleotide away, so this likely arose from a read error. This sequence joins TRBV3-1 and TRBJ2-5; possibly TRBD2 for D (5 bases). From germline, CDR1 is LGHDT and CDR2 YNNKEL (reference sequence). V was pared by 4 bases and J by 11 bases, with 17 bases between. This CDR3 has 13 residues. The CDR3 region has the DNA TGTGCCAGCAGCCCCCCTGGAGCGGATGAGCAGTACTTC. As protein: CASSPPGADEQYF.

Ten or more counts support this clonotype. The chain carries TRBV27 and TRBJ2-3; 8 nucleotides agree with TRBD2. CDR1 and CDR2 (germline): MNHEY, SMNVEV (reference sequence). The CDR3 has 17 amino acids. V gave up 4 bases and J gave up 4 bases; unmatched junction bases: 13. The CDR3 region is CASSWTSGGPGPDTQYF. In DNA form, the CDR3 reads TGTGCCAGCAGTTGGACCAGCGGGGGCCCCGGCCCAGATACGCAGTATTTT.

This clonotype occurred a few times. The junction departs from germline at one end; a sequencing error may be responsible. The rearrangement uses TRBV2 and TRBJ2-2; 7 positions agree with TRBD2. The CDR3 covers 16 residues. Germline V gene data show CDR1 as SNHLY and CDR2 as FYNNEI. CDR3 coding DNA: TGTGCCAGGAGTGTCCCTAGCGGAACATACACCGGGGAGCTGTTTTTT. Protein product: CARSVPSGTYTGELFF.